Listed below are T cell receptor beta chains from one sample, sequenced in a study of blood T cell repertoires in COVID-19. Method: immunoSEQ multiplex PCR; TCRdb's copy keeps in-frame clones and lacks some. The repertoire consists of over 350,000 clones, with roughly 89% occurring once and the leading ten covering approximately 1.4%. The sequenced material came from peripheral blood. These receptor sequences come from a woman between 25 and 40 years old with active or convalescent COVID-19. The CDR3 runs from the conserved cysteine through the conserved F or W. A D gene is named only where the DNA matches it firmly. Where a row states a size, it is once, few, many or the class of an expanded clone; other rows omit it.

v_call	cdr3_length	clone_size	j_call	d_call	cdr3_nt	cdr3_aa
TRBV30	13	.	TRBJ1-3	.	TGTGCCTGGAGTTCGGGCTCTGGAAACACCATATATTTT	CAWSSGSGNTIYF
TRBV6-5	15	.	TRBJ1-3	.	TGTGCCAGCAGTTACCAGGAGGGTTCTGGAAACACCATATATTTT	CASSYQEGSGNTIYF
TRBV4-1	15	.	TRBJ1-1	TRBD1	TGCGCCAGCAGCCATGTGGACAGGGCGAACACTGAAGCTTTCTTT	CASSHVDRANTEAFF
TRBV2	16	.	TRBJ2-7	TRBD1	TGTGCCAGCAGTGATGAGGACAGGACACAAACCTACGAGCAGTACTTC	CASSDEDRTQTYEQYF
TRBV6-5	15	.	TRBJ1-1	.	TGTGCCAGCAGTTACTCCGGAGCTAGGAACACTGAAGCTTTCTTT	CASSYSGARNTEAFF
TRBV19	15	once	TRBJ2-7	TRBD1	TGTGCCAGTAGTACTCGGACAGGGGAGGCCTACGAGCAGTACTTC	CASSTRTGEAYEQYF
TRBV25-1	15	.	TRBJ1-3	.	TGTGCCAGCAGTGCCCAGGGCGCCTCTGGAAACACCATATATTTT	CASSAQGASGNTIYF
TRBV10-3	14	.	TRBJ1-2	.	TGTGCCATCAGTGGGACGGGGGAAGTCCGTGGCTACACCTTC	CAISGTGEVRGYTF
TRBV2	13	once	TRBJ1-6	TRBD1	TGTGCCAGCAGTCGCCCAGGGGGGTCACCCCTCCACTTT	CASSRPGGSPLHF
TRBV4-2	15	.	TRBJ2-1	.	TGTGCCAGCAGCCAAGATCCCGGGATGGCGGGAGAGCAGTTCTTC	CASSQDPGMAGEQFF
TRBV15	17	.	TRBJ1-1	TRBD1	TGTGCCACCAGCAGAGTGAGGGGGGGACAGGGGGACACTGAAGCTTTCTTT	CATSRVRGGQGDTEAFF
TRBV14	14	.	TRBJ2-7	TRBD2	TGTGCCAGCAGCCACCGGGACTATAGAGACGAGCAGTACTTC	CASSHRDYRDEQYF
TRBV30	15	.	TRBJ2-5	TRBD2	TGTGCCTGGAGTGTTCTAGCGGGATTATATGAGACCCAGTACTTC	CAWSVLAGLYETQYF
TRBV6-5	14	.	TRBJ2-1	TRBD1	TGTGCCAGCAACCCGGGACAGGGATTCAATGAGCAGTTCTTC	CASNPGQGFNEQFF
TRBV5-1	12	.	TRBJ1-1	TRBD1	TGCGCCAGCAGCTATGCAGGGGGCCCGGCTTTCTTT	CASSYAGGPAFF
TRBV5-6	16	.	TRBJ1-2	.	TGTGCCAGCAGCTCACGAAGCAGGCTACTTAACTATGGCTACACCTTC	CASSSRSRLLNYGYTF
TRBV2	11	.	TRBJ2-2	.	TGTGCCACCGAATCCGGGGGGGAGCTGTTTTTT	CATESGGELFF
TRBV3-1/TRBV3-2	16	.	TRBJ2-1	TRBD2	TGTGCCAGCAGCCAAGATCCTGGACTAGCAGGGAATGAGCAGTTCTTC	CASSQDPGLAGNEQFF
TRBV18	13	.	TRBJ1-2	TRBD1	TGTGCCAGCTCACCGCTACAGGGGGAGGGCTACACCTTC	CASSPLQGEGYTF
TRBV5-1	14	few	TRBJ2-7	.	TGCGCCAGCAGCTCGGGGGGGACAGCCTACGAGCAGTACTTC	CASSSGGTAYEQYF
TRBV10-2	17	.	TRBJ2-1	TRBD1	TGCGCCAGCGTTAAACCGGGACAGGTTAGCTCCTACAATGAGCAGTTCTTC	CASVKPGQVSSYNEQFF
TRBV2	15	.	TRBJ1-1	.	TGTGCCAGCAGTGAATACTTAGGAGGGGCCACTGAAGCTTTCTTT	CASSEYLGGATEAFF
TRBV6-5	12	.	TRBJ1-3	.	TGTGCCAGCAGGAGCTCTGGAAACACCATATATTTT	CASRSSGNTIYF
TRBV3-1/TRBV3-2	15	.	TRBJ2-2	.	TGTGCCAGCAGCCACATAGGCGCGGGGACCGGGGAGCTGTTTTTT	CASSHIGAGTGELFF
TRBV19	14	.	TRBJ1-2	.	TGTGCCAGTAGTATCCCCACAGGGAACTATGGCTACACCTTC	CASSIPTGNYGYTF
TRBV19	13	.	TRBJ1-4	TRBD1	TGTGCCAGTAGTGTAAAAGGGGGCATAGGACTGTTTTTT	CASSVKGGIGLFF
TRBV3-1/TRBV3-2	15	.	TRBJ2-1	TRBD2	TGTGCCAGCAGCGCGGGACTAGCGGGAGCGGATGAGCAGTTCTTC	CASSAGLAGADEQFF
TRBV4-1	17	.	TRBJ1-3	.	TGCGCCAGCAGCCAAGAAAACACAGCATCCTCTGGAAACACCATATATTTT	CASSQENTASSGNTIYF
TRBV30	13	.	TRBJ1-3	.	TGTGCCGGGACGGCGGGGGCTGGAAACACCATATATTTT	CAGTAGAGNTIYF
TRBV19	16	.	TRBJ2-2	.	TGTGCCAGTAGCCTCAAAAGGAGATTAAACACCGGGGAGCTGTTTTTT	CASSLKRRLNTGELFF
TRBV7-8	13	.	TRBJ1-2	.	TGTGCCAGCAGCCTTACCAGGGATTATGGCTACACCTTC	CASSLTRDYGYTF
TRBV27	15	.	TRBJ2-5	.	TGTGCCAGCAGTTTAAGGGCCGCGGGACGAGAGACCCAGTACTTC	CASSLRAAGRETQYF
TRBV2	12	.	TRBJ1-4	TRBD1	TGTGCCACGACAGGGATTGGCGAAAAACTGTTTTTT	CATTGIGEKLFF
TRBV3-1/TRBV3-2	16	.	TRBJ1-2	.	TGTGCCAGCAGCCAAGAGTCCGAGAGAGCTAACTATGGCTACACCTTC	CASSQESERANYGYTF
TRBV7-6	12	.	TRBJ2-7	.	TGTGCCAGCAGCAGGACTACCTACGAGCAGTACTTC	CASSRTTYEQYF
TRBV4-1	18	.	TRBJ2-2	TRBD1	TGCGCCAGCAGCCAAGACGGGGGGACAGGGATAAACACCGGGGAGCTGTTTTTT	CASSQDGGTGINTGELFF
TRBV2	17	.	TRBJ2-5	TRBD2	TGTGCCAGCAGTGAAAGGGTAGGGACTAGATGGTATGAGACCCAGTACTTC	CASSERVGTRWYETQYF
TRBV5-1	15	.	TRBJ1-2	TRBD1	TGCGCCAGCAGCTTGGTGCAGGGGGGATTGGATGGCTACACCTTC	CASSLVQGGLDGYTF
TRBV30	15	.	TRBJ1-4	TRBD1	TGTGCCTGGAGTTTGACAGGGGCCCCTAAGGAAAAACTGTTTTTT	CAWSLTGAPKEKLFF
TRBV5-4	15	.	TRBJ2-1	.	TGTGCCAGCAGCTTGGTGGGGGGGGCTAGAAATGAGCAGTTCTTC	CASSLVGGARNEQFF
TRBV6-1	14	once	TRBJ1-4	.	TGTGCCAGCCTCTCGGGGTCAACTAATGAAAAACTGTTTTTT	CASLSGSTNEKLFF
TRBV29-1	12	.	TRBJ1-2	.	TGCAGCGTTGTGACAGTGGACTATGGCTACACCTTC	CSVVTVDYGYTF
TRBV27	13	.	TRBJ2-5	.	TGTGCCACCAGAAGGACAGAACAAGAGACCCAGTACTTC	CATRRTEQETQYF
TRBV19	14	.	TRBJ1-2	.	TGTGCCAGTAGTATAGATTCACCCACAGGGTCCTACACCTTC	CASSIDSPTGSYTF
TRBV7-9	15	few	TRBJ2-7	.	TGTGCCAGCAGCTTAGGTTGGGGGGACTCCTACGAGCAGTACTTC	CASSLGWGDSYEQYF
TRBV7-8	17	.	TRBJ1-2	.	TGTGCCAGCAGCTTAAACAGCCCCACAGGGCCCAACTATGGCTACACCTTC	CASSLNSPTGPNYGYTF
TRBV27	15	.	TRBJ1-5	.	TGTGCCAGCCGACTTGCTGGCCAGGGAATTTGGCCCCAGCATTTT	CASRLAGQGIWPQHF
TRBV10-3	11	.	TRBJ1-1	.	TGTGCCATCCGGGTTAACACTGAAGCTTTCTTT	CAIRVNTEAFF
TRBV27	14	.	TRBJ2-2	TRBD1	TGTGCCAGCAGTAAGGACAGGGATACCGGGGAGCTGTTTTTT	CASSKDRDTGELFF